This T cell receptor beta chain was observed in a study of control samples from healthy donors and cancer patients. Looked up from germline, CDR1 is GTSNPN and CDR2 is SVGIG (reference sequence). V was clipped by 0 bases and J by 3 bases, with 6 bases between them. This CDR3 spans 13 amino acids. Some clones are missing from TCRdb's copy, which holds only in-frame ones; the method was immunoSEQ multiplex PCR. Of 100,000 to 150,000 clones in the sample, roughly nine tenths were seen once. V and J are TRBV30 and TRBJ2-1, with D unresolved. This sequence originates from a man between 18 and 29 years old in good health. Sequencing was done on a sample of blood. CDR3 nucleotide sequence: TGTGCCTGGAGTGTTACAGACTACAATGAGCAGTTCTTC. This sequence encodes CAWSVTDYNEQFF. Combining the CDR3 with reference TRBV30 and TRBJ2-1 gives the whole variable domain SQTIHQWPATLVQPVGSPLSLECTVEGTSNPNLYWYRQAAGRGLQLLFYSVGIGQISSEVPQNLSASRPQDRQFILSSKKLLLSDSGFYLCAWSVTDYNEQFFGPGTRLTVL.